Listed below are T cell receptor beta chains from one sample, sequenced in a study of T cell responses to AZD1222 COVID-19 vaccine. TCRdb keeps only in-frame clones here, not all; method: immunoSEQ multiplex PCR. The table has about 130,000 clones, about 80% seen once. The source material was peripheral blood, sampled on day 0 of AZD1222 vaccination. These receptors were collected from an adult in good health. The CDR3 runs from the conserved cysteine through the conserved F or W. D genes are given only for firm matches. Expanded clones get a size class; other rows say once, few or many, or leave the size out.

clone_size j_call v_call d_call cdr3_nt cdr3_aa
few TRBJ2-7 TRBV4-1 - TGCGCCAGCAGCCAAGAAGGCCAACCAAAGAACGAGCAGTACTTC CASSQEGQPKNEQYF
- TRBJ1-3 TRBV5-6 - TGTGCCAGCAGCTATTCTGGGGGGGCGAAAGGAAACACCATATATTTT CASSYSGGAKGNTIYF
once TRBJ2-3 TRBV2 - TGTGCCAGCAGCAGACATACTAGCACAGATACGCAGTATTTT CASSRHTSTDTQYF
- TRBJ1-1 TRBV25-1 - TGTGCCAGCAGTGAAGACATGGGCGGTGCCGACACTGAAGCTTTCTTT CASSEDMGGADTEAFF
- TRBJ2-3 TRBV28 TRBD1 TGTGCCAGCAGTGACCGACAGGGATACACAGATACGCAGTATTTT CASSDRQGYTDTQYF
- TRBJ1-2 TRBV5-1 - TGCGCCAGCAGCTTAGGATTAGAGGGCTACACCTTC CASSLGLEGYTF
- TRBJ1-1 TRBV28 TRBD1 TGTGCCAGCCTGACCGGGACAGGGACCCGTTACACTGAAGCTTTCTTT CASLTGTGTRYTEAFF
- TRBJ1-1 TRBV7-9 - TGTGCCAGCAGTCCAGGAGGGGTTGGGATGAACACTGAAGCTTTCTTT CASSPGGVGMNTEAFF
- TRBJ2-7 TRBV18 - TGTGCCAGCTCCCCGAGGGGGGACGGTCCCTACGAGCAGTACTTC CASSPRGDGPYEQYF
- TRBJ1-2 TRBV10-3 - TGTGCCATCAGTCAGGGAGCTAACTATGGCTACACCTTC CAISQGANYGYTF
- TRBJ2-7 TRBV5-6 TRBD1 TGTGCCAGCAGCTTGGGGGCTACAGGGGTCCACGAGCAGTACTTC CASSLGATGVHEQYF
- TRBJ1-2 TRBV5-5 TRBD1 TGTGCCAGCAGCATCACAGGGGCCCCTAACTATGGCTACACCTTC CASSITGAPNYGYTF
- TRBJ2-6 TRBV5-1 - TGCGCCATCTCCGATTCTGGGGCCAACGTCCTGACTTTC CAISDSGANVLTF
- TRBJ2-7 TRBV11-2 - TGTGCCAGCAGCTTATCGGGGGACAAGCAGTACTTC CASSLSGDKQYF
- TRBJ2-7 TRBV28 - TGTGCCAGCAGCTGGGGGATTCCGGCTGAAACTGGCTACGAGCAGTACTTC CASSWGIPAETGYEQYF
- TRBJ2-7 TRBV7-6 - TGTGCCAGCAGCTTACTTCCCGTCGGTGCAAGGAACGAGCAGTACTTC CASSLLPVGARNEQYF
- TRBJ1-2 TRBV7-2 - TGTGCCAGCAGCTTAACCGACAGAAACTATGGCTACACCTTC CASSLTDRNYGYTF
- TRBJ2-7 TRBV5-6 TRBD2 TGTGCCAGCAGCTCGGGACTAGCGGGGTACGAGCAGTACTTC CASSSGLAGYEQYF
- TRBJ2-7 TRBV7-6 - TGTGCCAGCAGCACGCCCCTCGAGAAAGGGGAGCAGTACTTC CASSTPLEKGEQYF
- TRBJ1-1 TRBV9 TRBD1 TGTGCCAGCAGCGCAATTAGGACAGGGGCCTTTGAAGCTTTCTTT CASSAIRTGAFEAFF
- TRBJ1-6 TRBV4-2 - TGTGCCAGCAGCCAAGTTCTGAGCCGCCAGTTTAATTCACCCCTCCACTTT CASSQVLSRQFNSPLHF
- TRBJ1-1 TRBV9 - TGTGCCAGCAGCGTAGGGACACGGGAAGCTTTCTTT CASSVGTREAFF